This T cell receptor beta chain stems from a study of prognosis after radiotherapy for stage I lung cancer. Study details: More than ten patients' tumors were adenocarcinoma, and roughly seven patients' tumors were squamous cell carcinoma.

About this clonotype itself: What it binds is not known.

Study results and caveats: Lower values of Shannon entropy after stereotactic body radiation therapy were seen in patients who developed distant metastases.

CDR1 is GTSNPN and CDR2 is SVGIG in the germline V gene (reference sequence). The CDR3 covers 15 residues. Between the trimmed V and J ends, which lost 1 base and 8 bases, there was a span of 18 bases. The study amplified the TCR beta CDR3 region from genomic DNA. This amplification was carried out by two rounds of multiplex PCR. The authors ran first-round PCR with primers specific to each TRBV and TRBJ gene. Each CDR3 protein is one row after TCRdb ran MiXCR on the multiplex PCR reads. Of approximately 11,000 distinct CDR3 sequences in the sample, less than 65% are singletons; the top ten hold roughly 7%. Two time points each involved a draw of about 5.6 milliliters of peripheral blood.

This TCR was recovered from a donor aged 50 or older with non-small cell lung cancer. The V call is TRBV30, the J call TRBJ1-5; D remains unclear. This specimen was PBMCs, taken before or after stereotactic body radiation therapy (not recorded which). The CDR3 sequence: CAWSGPYGESEPQHF. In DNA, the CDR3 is TGTGCCTGGAGTGGTCCTTATGGGGAATCAGAGCCCCAGCATTTT.